The sequence of this T cell receptor beta chain was determined in a study of neurological immune-mediated disorders. The study, taken as a whole, reports: One related-CDR3 cluster, found by phylogenetic grouping, held repertoires of 18 of 34 multiple sclerosis patients and is a possible signature. Among expanded clones, no CDR3 amino acid sequences were shared across subjects, a pattern suggesting private repertoires in all groups.

PBMCs numbering 2 million and stored at -80 C yielded the unsorted libraries. With 10-nucleotide random UMIs, 5'RACE was used to make the cDNA. Each CDR3 protein gets one entry after TCRdb re-called the 5' RACE reads with MiXCR. The table shows under 70,000 distinct CDR3 sequences, with 3% to 4% occurring only once. In this sample, this clonotype turned up many times. Antigen: not known. V was pared by 4 bases and J by 1 base, with 7 bases between. The CDR3 spans 13 residues. Germline loops: CDR1 LGHNT, CDR2 FRNRAP. Input material: PBMCs. This chain joins TRBV12-5 and TRBJ2-5; D is perhaps TRBD1 or TRBD2 (5 bases each). The receptor comes from a woman aged 60-75 years with multiple sclerosis. CDR3: CASGSGTQETQYF. In nucleotides, the CDR3 is TGTGCTAGTGGTTCCGGGACCCAAGAGACCCAGTACTTC.